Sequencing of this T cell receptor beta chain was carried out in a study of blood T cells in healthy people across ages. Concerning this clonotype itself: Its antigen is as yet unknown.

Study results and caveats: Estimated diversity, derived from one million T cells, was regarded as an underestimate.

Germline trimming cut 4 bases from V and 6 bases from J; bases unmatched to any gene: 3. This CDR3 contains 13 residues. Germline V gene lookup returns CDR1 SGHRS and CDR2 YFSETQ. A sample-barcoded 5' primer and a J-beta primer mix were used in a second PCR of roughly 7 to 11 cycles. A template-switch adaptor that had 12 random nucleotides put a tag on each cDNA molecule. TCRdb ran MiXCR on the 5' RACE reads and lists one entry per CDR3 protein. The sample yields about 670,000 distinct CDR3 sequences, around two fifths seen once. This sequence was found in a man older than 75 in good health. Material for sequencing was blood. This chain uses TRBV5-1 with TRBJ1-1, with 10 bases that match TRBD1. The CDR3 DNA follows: TGCGCCAGCAGCCGGGACAGGGGTTCTGAAGCTTTCTTT. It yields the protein CASSRDRGSEAFF.